This T cell receptor (beta chain) was identified in a study of T cell responses to AZD1222 COVID-19 vaccine. Study overall: Pooled in the analysis were second doses at about 4 or about 12 weeks. Study-level findings and limits: Dominant at 160-218 and 743-854, vaccine-associated CD4 TCRs also spanned spike. The breadth and depth of Spike-specific TCRs increased once two AZD1222 doses had been given.

To note about this clone: Its antigen is currently unknown.

This table comes from immunoSEQ multiplex PCR, and its TCRdb copy is limited to in-frame clones, with some not included. The sample lists approximately 80,000 clones, roughly nine tenths occurring once. The V and J ends lost 4 bases and 0 bases respectively, with 9 bases between them. This CDR3 contains 14 residues. CDR1 SGHAT and CDR2 FQDESV come from the germline V gene (reference sequence). The chain has TRBV11-1 and TRBJ1-1, with D uncertain. Sequencing was performed on peripheral blood, taken on day 0 of AZD1222 vaccination. The clonotype originates from an adult in good health. CDR3 DNA sequence: TGTGCCAGCAGCTACTCCATGATGAACACTGAAGCTTTCTTT. Its protein is CASSYSMMNTEAFF.